This T cell receptor beta chain was sequenced in a study of blood T cell repertoires in COVID-19. Study details: Some COVID-19 samples were acute and others convalescent; all came from the United States, Italy and Spain.

As processed by the authors: From reference gene primer amplification, estimates of nucleated cell counts were derived. Profiled with immunoSEQ multiplex PCR; TCRdb holds only in-frame clones, not every one. V, J and clone size are those of that table, while D and trimming were read from the DNA. The sample contains some 220,000 clones, 86% of which appear only once. Participants came from about two dozen US areas, aged roughly 18 to 89 years. Cohorts were assigned according to the clinical history that participants reported. The V gene end was trimmed by 4 bases and the J gene end by 0 bases; junction bases not matched to a gene: 4. Germline V gene sequence: CDR1 MNHEY, CDR2 SMNVEV (reference sequence). The CDR3 extends over 16 amino acids.

The specimen was PBMCs or T cells enriched from blood (not recorded which). The clonotype was recovered from a middle-aged woman with acute COVID-19. The chain recombines TRBV27 with TRBJ1-1, with 11 bases matching TRBD1. The chain's CDR3 is CASSSDRGRVNTEAFF. As DNA, the CDR3 is TGTGCCAGCAGTTCGGACAGGGGGCGAGTGAACACTGAAGCTTTCTTT.